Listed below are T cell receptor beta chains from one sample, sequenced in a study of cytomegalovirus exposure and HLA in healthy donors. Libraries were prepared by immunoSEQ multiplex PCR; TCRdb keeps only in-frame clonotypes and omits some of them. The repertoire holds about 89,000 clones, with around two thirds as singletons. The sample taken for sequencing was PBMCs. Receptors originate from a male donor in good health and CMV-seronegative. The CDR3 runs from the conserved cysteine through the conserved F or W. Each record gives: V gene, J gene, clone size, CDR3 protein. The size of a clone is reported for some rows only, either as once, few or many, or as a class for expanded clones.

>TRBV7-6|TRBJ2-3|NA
CASSLQGGSRNTQYF
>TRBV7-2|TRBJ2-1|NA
CASSLGTSGSEQFF
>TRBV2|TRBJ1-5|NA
CASSQQGWSNQPQHF
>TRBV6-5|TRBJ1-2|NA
CASSYSGQGNYGYTF
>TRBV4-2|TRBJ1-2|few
CASSQDPGRGVYGYTF
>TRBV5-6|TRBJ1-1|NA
CASSWTVNTEAFF
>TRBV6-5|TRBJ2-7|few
CASRSTGVGHEQYF
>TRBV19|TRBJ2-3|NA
CASSLTGTISTDTQYF
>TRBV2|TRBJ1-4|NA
CASNQRTGSNEKLFF
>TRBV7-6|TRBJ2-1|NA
CASSLEASGYPSYNEQFF
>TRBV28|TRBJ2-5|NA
CASSPLRRGETQYF
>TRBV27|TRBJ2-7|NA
CASSHGTGQYEQYF
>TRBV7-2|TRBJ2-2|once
CASTQLDRVDTGELFF
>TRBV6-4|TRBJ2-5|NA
CASSDSPRTSGRWRKVGKKTQYF
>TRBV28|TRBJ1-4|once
CASGQGDEKLFF
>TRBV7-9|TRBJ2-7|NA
CASSLVQAEQYF
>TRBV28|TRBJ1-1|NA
CASSLFGTEAFF
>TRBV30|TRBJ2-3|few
CAWSVRGLGTDTQYF
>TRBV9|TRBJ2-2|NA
CASSVASANTGELFF
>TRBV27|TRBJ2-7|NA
CASSLSAHYEQYF
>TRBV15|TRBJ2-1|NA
CATSRGTSGSLDEQFF
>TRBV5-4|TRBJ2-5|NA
CASSFSEGLAGGETQYF
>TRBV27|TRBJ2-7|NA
CASSLGTGFYEQYF
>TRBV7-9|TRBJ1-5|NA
CASSSDNSNQPQHF
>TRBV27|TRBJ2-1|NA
CASSFRDRYEQFF
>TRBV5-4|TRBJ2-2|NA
CASSLDGTGELFF
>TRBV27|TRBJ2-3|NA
CASSFQGGRAAGTQYF
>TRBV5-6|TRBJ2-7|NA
CASSLGVYEQYF
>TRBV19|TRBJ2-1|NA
CASSSRGGVQGNEQFF
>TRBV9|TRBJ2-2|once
CASSVRPFENTGELFF
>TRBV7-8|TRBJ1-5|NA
CASSLEARGGNQPQHF
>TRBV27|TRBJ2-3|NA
CASSRVPINTDTQYF